The 11 T cell receptor beta chains listed next were all sequenced from one sample in a study of shared clonotypes between healthy human individuals. Sequencing used immunoSEQ multiplex PCR; TCRdb keeps in-frame clones, though not all of them. The table shows 650,000 to 800,000 clones, with approximately 77% occurring only once. The sample comprised memory CD4+ T cells sorted from blood. The subset was: CD45RA-negative fraction. Every receptor here comes from a woman aged 25 to 39 in good health.

As regards this clone: This same CDR3 is encoded by further DNA sequences in the sample. The V and J genes are TRBV5-1 and TRBJ1-5; D remains unclear. Per germline, CDR1 SGHRS and CDR2 YFSETQ. The V end was cut by 0 bases, the J end by 0 bases, with 10 bases between. This CDR3 is built from 16 residues. In DNA, the CDR3 is TGCGCCAGCAGCTTGGACGGGAGCTATAGCAATCAGCCCCAGCATTTT. Protein: CASSLDGSYSNQPQHF.

V is TRBV10-3 and J is TRBJ1-2; no clear D gene. V lost 2 bases and J lost 8, with 12 bases in between. CDR1 and CDR2 (germline): ENHRY, SYGVKD. This CDR3 has 13 amino acids. CDR3 sequence: CAISEVSSGGYTF. The CDR3 nucleotides read TGTGCCATCAGTGAGGTATCTTCGGGGGGCTACACCTTC.

This chain joins TRBV18 and TRBJ2-7, with D perhaps TRBD1 (5 bases). The germline V gene has CDR1 KGHSH and CDR2 LQKENI. The V and J ends lost 2 bases and 6 bases respectively, with 20 bases between them. This CDR3 has 16 residues. In nucleotides, the CDR3 is TGTGCCAGCTCACCAGGAGTAGGGGCTACTTTTGGCGAGCAGTACTTC. The encoded protein is CASSPGVGATFGEQYF.

CDR3 nucleotides: TGTGCCAGCAGTTCGGTTCTAGCGGGACAAGAGACCCAGTACTTC. The encoded protein is CASSSVLAGQETQYF. The chain uses TRBV27 and TRBJ2-5; 9 bases are shared with TRBD2. V trimming: 4 bases; J trimming: 2 bases; junction bases outside the gene matches: 5. There are 15 residues in the CDR3. Germline V gene lookup returns CDR1 MNHEY and CDR2 SMNVEV (reference sequence).

In its sample, this clone was seen once. The J gene is TRBJ2-1, the V gene TRBV5-1; 11 bases agree with TRBD2. The germline CDR1 and CDR2 sequences are SGHRS and YFSETQ. The trim removed 4 bases at V and 7 bases at J, leaving 10 bases unmatched. This CDR3 is built from 16 residues. This chain's CDR3 is CASSPEGASGRNEQFF. In nucleotides, the CDR3 is TGCGCCAGCAGCCCCGAGGGGGCTAGCGGGAGGAATGAGCAGTTCTTC.

Concerning this clone: The same CDR3 also results from other DNA sequences found in this sample. This chain uses TRBV19 with TRBJ2-3, with TRBD2 as a possible D gene (5 bases). Germline V gene data show CDR1 as LNHDA and CDR2 as SQIVND (reference sequence). The CDR3 spans 14 residues. V was trimmed by 5 bases and J by 0 bases, leaving 9 bases between them. CDR3 sequence (DNA): TGTGCCAGTAGTCCTCGGACTAGCACAGATACGCAGTATTTT. Its translation: CASSPRTSTDTQYF.

The J gene is TRBJ2-7, the V gene TRBV5-4; 9 bases align to TRBD1. This CDR3 has 14 residues. V was clipped by 3 bases and J by 4 bases; unmatched bases: 5. Germline V lookup: CDR1 SGHNT, CDR2 YYREEE (reference sequence). The chain's CDR3 is CASSSNRGQYEQYF. For the CDR3, the DNA is TGTGCCAGCAGCTCGAACAGGGGGCAATACGAGCAGTACTTC.

The chain uses TRBV5-1 and TRBJ2-3; perhaps D is TRBD1 or TRBD2 (5 bases each). V lost 0 bases to trimming and J lost 4 bases, with 12 bases between them. The CDR3 covers 15 residues. Per germline, CDR1 SGHRS and CDR2 YFSETQ. CDR3 nucleotide sequence: TGCGCCAGCAGCTTGGGGGGCGCGGGCCCAGATACGCAGTATTTT. Protein sequence: CASSLGGAGPDTQYF.

This chain uses TRBV11-2 with TRBJ1-5; D is undetermined. The CDR3 consists of 15 residues. The V and J ends lost 6 bases and 2 bases respectively, with 14 bases between them. Germline-derived CDR1 and CDR2 are SGHAT and FQNNGV. CDR3 region: CASRPTVVGNQPQHF. CDR3 DNA: TGTGCCAGCAGGCCCACTGTCGTTGGCAATCAGCCCCAGCATTTT.

The chain has TRBV28 and TRBJ1-1, with a possible D match to TRBD1 (6 bases). Trimming took off 5 bases at V and 2 bases at J, with 21 bases between the two ends. The CDR3 totals 17 residues. The germline V gene has CDR1 MDHEN and CDR2 SYDVKM. The DNA of the CDR3 is TGTGCCAGCAGTCCGTGGGACAATAAACAGGGAAACACTGAAGCTTTCTTT. It is translated as CASSPWDNKQGNTEAFF.

The V and J genes are TRBV4-1 and TRBJ1-5; tentative D call: TRBD1 (6 bases). This CDR3 spans 15 amino acids. The V and J ends lost 2 bases and 3 bases respectively, with 11 bases between them. The germline gives CDR1 MGHRA, CDR2 YSYEKL. The CDR3 sequence: CASSQRQEPNQPQHF. CDR3 nucleotide sequence: TGCGCCAGCAGCCAAAGACAGGAGCCCAATCAGCCCCAGCATTTT.